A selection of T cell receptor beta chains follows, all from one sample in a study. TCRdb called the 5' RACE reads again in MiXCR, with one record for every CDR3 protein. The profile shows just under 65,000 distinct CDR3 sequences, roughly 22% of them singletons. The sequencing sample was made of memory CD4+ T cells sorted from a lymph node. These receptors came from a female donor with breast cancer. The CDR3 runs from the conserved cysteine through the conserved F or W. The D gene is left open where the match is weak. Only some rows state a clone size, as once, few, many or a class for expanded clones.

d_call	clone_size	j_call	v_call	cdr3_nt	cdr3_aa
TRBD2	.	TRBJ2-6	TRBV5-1	TGCGCCAGCCGACCTAGCGGGAGAGGTGGGGCCAACGTCCTGACTTTC	CASRPSGRGGANVLTF
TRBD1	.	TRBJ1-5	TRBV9	TGTGCCTGCAGCGCCCCAGGGGGGCCCCAGCATTTT	CACSAPGGPQHF
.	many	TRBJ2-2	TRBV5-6	TGTGCCAGCAGCTTGGTTGCGACTAGAAGCACCGGGGAGCTGTTTTTT	CASSLVATRSTGELFF
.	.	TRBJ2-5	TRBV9	TGTGCCAGCAGCGTAGTCCACCAAGAGACCCAGTACTTC	CASSVVHQETQYF
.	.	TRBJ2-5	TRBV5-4	TGTGCCAGCAGCTCAAAGAAGGACGGCCAAGAGACCCAGTACTTC	CASSSKKDGQETQYF
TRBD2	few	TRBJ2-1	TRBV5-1	TGCGCCAGCAGCCCGACTAGCGGGAGCGTCAATGAGCAGTTCTTC	CASSPTSGSVNEQFF
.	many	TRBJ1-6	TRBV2	TGTGCCAGCGACACCGACGCTTCACCCCTCCACTTT	CASDTDASPLHF
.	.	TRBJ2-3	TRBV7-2	TGTGCCAGCAGCCAAAATTCTTTGGGGGATACGCAGTATTTT	CASSQNSLGDTQYF
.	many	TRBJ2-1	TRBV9	TGTGCCAGCAGCGTAGAACCGGGATCGGGCAATGAGCAGTTCTTC	CASSVEPGSGNEQFF
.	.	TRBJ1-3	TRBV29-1	TGCAGCGTTGATGGCGGGAGTGGAGACACCATATATTTT	CSVDGGSGDTIYF
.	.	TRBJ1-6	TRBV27	TGTGCCAGCAGTGGCACGGGGGTGTCACCCCTCCACTTT	CASSGTGVSPLHF
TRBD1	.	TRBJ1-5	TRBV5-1	TGCGCCAGCAGCTACGGACAGGGTGAGCAGCCCCAGCATTTT	CASSYGQGEQPQHF
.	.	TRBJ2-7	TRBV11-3	TGTGCCAGCAGTTTTGAGAACGGACCCTACGAGCAGTACTTC	CASSFENGPYEQYF
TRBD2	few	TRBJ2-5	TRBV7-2	TGTGCCAGCAGCTTAGACGGGACTAGCGGTGAGACCCAGTACTTC	CASSLDGTSGETQYF
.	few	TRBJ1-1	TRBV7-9	TGTGCCACCGATGATTTTCCCGGAGGGAACACTGAAGCTTTCTTT	CATDDFPGGNTEAFF
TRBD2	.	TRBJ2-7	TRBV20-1	TGCAGTGCAGGGGGAAATCGACTAGCGAATCCCTACGAGCAGTACTTC	CSAGGNRLANPYEQYF
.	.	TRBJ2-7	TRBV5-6	TGTGCCAGCAGCTTGGGAAATAGGGTGCAGTACTTC	CASSLGNRVQYF
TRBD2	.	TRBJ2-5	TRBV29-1	TGCAGCGTAGACGGACTAGCGGGAGTTGGAGAGACCCAGTACTTC	CSVDGLAGVGETQYF
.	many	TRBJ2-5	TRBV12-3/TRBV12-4	TGTGCCTCCGGACAGAACCAAGAGACCCAGTACTTC	CASGQNQETQYF
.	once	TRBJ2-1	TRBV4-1	TGCGCCAGCAGGCAAACTGGCCCGGGGGAGCAGTTCTTC	CASRQTGPGEQFF
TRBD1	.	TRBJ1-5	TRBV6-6	TGTGCCAGCAGTAAGGGACAGCATAGCAATCAGCCCCAGCATTTT	CASSKGQHSNQPQHF
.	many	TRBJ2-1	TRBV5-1	TGCGCCAGCAGCTTGGTATCGGGAGTGAGAGATGAGCAGTTCTTC	CASSLVSGVRDEQFF
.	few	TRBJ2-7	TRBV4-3	TGCGCCAGCAGCCAAGAGTTAGGGGCGTACGAGCAGTACTTC	CASSQELGAYEQYF